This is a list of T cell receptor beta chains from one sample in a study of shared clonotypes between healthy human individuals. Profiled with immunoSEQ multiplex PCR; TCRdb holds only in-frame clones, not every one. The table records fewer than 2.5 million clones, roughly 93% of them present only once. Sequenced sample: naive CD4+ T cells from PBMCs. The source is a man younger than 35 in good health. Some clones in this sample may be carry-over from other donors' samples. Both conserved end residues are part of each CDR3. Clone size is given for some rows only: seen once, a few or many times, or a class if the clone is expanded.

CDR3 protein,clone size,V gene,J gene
CASRPTGIAEAFF,.,TRBV6-6,TRBJ1-1
CASSLGTGRSDQPQHF,.,TRBV11-2,TRBJ1-5
CASSVMTLRDEQFF,once,TRBV9,TRBJ2-1
CASSFYRGTSEQYF,.,TRBV28,TRBJ2-7
CASSLADVRTDTQYF,.,TRBV5-1,TRBJ2-3
CASSIRGAGNHQPQHF,.,TRBV28,TRBJ1-5
CASSPLSRLADFYEQYF,.,TRBV28,TRBJ2-7
CASSVDRRNTGELFF,.,TRBV25-1,TRBJ2-2
CASSVGTGGTYGYTF,.,TRBV6-1,TRBJ1-2
CASSYSHGTPSTNEKLFF,.,TRBV5-4,TRBJ1-4
CASSPQSGYNEKLFF,.,TRBV28,TRBJ1-4
CASSLNGDSQPQHF,.,TRBV27,TRBJ1-5
CASSQKTSSGRALETQYF,.,TRBV14,TRBJ2-5
CASSYYRDGEQYF,.,TRBV6-5,TRBJ2-7
CASSPGQLNTGELFF,.,TRBV18,TRBJ2-2
CASRRVEETQYF,once,TRBV2,TRBJ2-5
CSAARTDGYTF,once,TRBV20-1,TRBJ1-2
CASSYIRQGTEAFF,.,TRBV9,TRBJ1-1
CAWSVFGSKVSEQYF,.,TRBV30,TRBJ2-7
CASSPGQGQETQYF,.,TRBV7-9,TRBJ2-5
CASTTSFLPQHF,few,TRBV28,TRBJ1-5
CASSQVSRNNSPLHF,.,TRBV4-3,TRBJ1-6
CARSSGTSGSLETQYF,.,TRBV5-3,TRBJ2-5
CASSVLGQRSTDTQYF,.,TRBV9,TRBJ2-3
CASSANGVKDIQYF,.,TRBV6-1,TRBJ2-4
CASSEGPRATSSHEQFF,.,TRBV6-1,TRBJ2-1
CASNHLQGENIQYF,few,TRBV28,TRBJ2-4
CASSSSLAGGTDTQYF,.,TRBV5-1,TRBJ2-3
CASSLSPGVWETQYF,once,TRBV7-9,TRBJ2-5
CASSSPGTSSYEQYF,.,TRBV5-4,TRBJ2-7
CSVSGGGFQETQYF,.,TRBV29-1,TRBJ2-5
CASSNRGDPLGYTF,.,TRBV19,TRBJ1-2
CASSPQGWRSYEQYF,.,TRBV7-3,TRBJ2-7
CASSPGGYSNQPQHF,.,TRBV5-1,TRBJ1-5
CASSLSPSGSSYEQYF,.,TRBV5-1,TRBJ2-7
CASSQDSGRSTDTQYF,once,TRBV4-1,TRBJ2-3
CASSPDRTYQPQHF,.,TRBV6-1,TRBJ1-5
CSVELGVGEKLFF,.,TRBV29-1,TRBJ1-4
CASSLAALAVEQYF,.,TRBV7-9,TRBJ2-7
CASSPLWALAAFF,.,TRBV19,TRBJ1-1
CASSQEHSTNYGYTF,once,TRBV4-3,TRBJ1-2
CASSLVTSGRARSYNEQFF,.,TRBV5-1,TRBJ2-1
CASSVRQGGYGYTF,.,TRBV27,TRBJ1-2
CASSPRRGGTEAFF,.,TRBV27,TRBJ1-1
CASSFGTEGDTQYF,once,TRBV5-1,TRBJ2-3
CASSPTGSLPETQYF,.,TRBV9,TRBJ2-5
CASRGGRGYETQYF,.,TRBV2,TRBJ2-5
CASSGQGRHEQFF,.,TRBV25-1,TRBJ2-1
CAWSIGGSNEKLFF,once,TRBV30,TRBJ1-4
CASSEGRGWAEAFF,.,TRBV2,TRBJ1-1
CASSLDSKNIQYF,.,TRBV18,TRBJ2-4
CASSPQAGEYEQYF,.,TRBV7-3,TRBJ2-7
CASRPGLGTSGYQETQYF,.,TRBV5-8,TRBJ2-5
CASSLVLAGGPYEQYF,.,TRBV11-1,TRBJ2-7
CAILPATNVLTF,.,TRBV27,TRBJ2-6
CASSLGRGTYYGYTF,.,TRBV28,TRBJ1-2
CASSLVRVAFF,.,TRBV11-2,TRBJ1-1
CASSREAGELFF,.,TRBV18,TRBJ2-2